The 9 T cell receptor beta chains listed next were all sequenced from one sample in a study of CD8 T cells in ankylosing spondylitis (dated by TCRdb to about 2017). Preparation of the library involved 5' RACE. The instrument was an Illumina HiSeq 2500. TCRdb trimmed public reads at Q25 via fastp, called clones via MiXCR and kept in-frame beta chains. Each CDR3 protein gets just one entry, which takes the most common genes and DNA from the rows behind it. Within this sample are 700,000 to 1,000,000 distinct CDR3 sequences, with about an eighth of them counted one time only. The ten biggest clones cover approximately 0.51% of the sample. Their cognate antigens are unknown. Results and caveats for the whole study, not just this receptor: A TCR beta motif of eight highly homologous amino acid variants appeared characteristic of blood from ankylosing spondylitis patients.

Sample: blood, either unsorted or a sorted T cell fraction (not recorded which). These receptor sequences come from a male donor with ankylosing spondylitis.

The chain has TRBV10-3 and TRBJ2-7; 10 nucleotides line up with TRBD2. CDR1 is ENHRY, CDR2 SYGVKD, per germline. Trimming removed 7 bases from V and 4 bases from J; junction bases left unmatched: 4. The CDR3 is 13 residues long. CDR3 region: CAIMKAGGYEQYF. For the CDR3, the DNA is TGTGCCATCATGAAAGCGGGAGGGTACGAGCAGTACTTC.

CDR3 bases: TGTGCCAGCAGCCAAGGTGGACGGAAATATAATGAAAAACTGTTTTTT. Protein: CASSQGGRKYNEKLFF. This chain joins TRBV4-2 and TRBJ1-4, with D unresolved. The CDR3 has 16 residues. With 1 base removed from V and 4 bases from J, the gap between germline ends came to 13 bases. The germline CDR1 and CDR2 sequences are LGHNA and YNFKEQ.

As concerns this clonotype: A much larger clone differs from this one at a single base, so this may be a read error. V is TRBV5-5 and J is TRBJ2-7; no clear D gene. From germline, CDR1 is SGHKS and CDR2 YYEKEE (reference sequence). This CDR3 has 15 residues. The CDR3 here is CASCLADGFTYEQYF. In DNA form, the CDR3 reads TGTGCCAGCTGCTTGGCGGACGGGTTTACCTACGAGCAGTACTTC.

This clonotype was detected a few times. The chain combines TRBV18 with TRBJ2-1; 11 bases are a match to TRBD2. The germline V gene encodes CDR1 KGHSH and CDR2 LQKENI. CDR3 length: 16 residues. Trimming cost V 4 bases and J 4 bases; bases outside gene matches: 6. CDR3 protein: CASSLPGTSGYNEQFF. CDR3 in DNA: TGTGCCAGCTCACTTCCCGGGACTAGCGGTTACAATGAGCAGTTCTTC.

This clonotype has just a few counts. The rearrangement uses TRBV5-1 and TRBJ2-3; D not resolved. CDR3 length equals 14 residues. CDR1 and CDR2 from the germline V gene are SGHRS and YFSETQ. Trimming pared 0 bases from V and 5 bases from J, leaving 10 bases between. The CDR3 region is CASSLASPGDTQYF. In nucleotides, the CDR3 is TGCGCCAGCAGCTTGGCCTCGCCGGGAGATACGCAGTATTTT.

Only a few counts were recorded for this clonotype. This sequence joins TRBV6-2 or TRBV6-3 and TRBJ2-3; 12 nucleotides align to TRBD2. V dropped 2 bases and J dropped 6; count of bases not matched to a gene: 6. The CDR3 length is 16 residues. Per the germline V gene, CDR1 is MNHEY and CDR2 is SVGEGT. CDR3 nucleotides: TGTGCCAGCAGTTACGGGCTAGCGGGAGGGCCGGATACGCAGTATTTT. Residues: CASSYGLAGGPDTQYF.

V gene TRBV28 combines with J gene TRBJ2-5; 8 bases are shared with TRBD1. Per the germline V gene, CDR1 is MDHEN and CDR2 is SYDVKM. This CDR3 spans 13 amino acids. V shed 4 bases and J 4 bases; nucleotides not matched to a gene: 2. The CDR3 protein is CASSWDRLETQYF. CDR3 coding DNA: TGTGCCAGCAGTTGGGACAGGCTAGAGACCCAGTACTTC.

CDR3: CASSLTGDRGSPLHF. The CDR3 bases are TGTGCCAGCAGCTTAACAGGGGACAGGGGATCACCCCTCCACTTT. The chain recombines TRBV7-8 with TRBJ1-6; 10 nucleotides match TRBD1. The CDR3 runs to 15 residues. The germline CDR1 and CDR2 sequences are SGHVS and FQNEAQ. V dropped 2 bases and J dropped 10; count of bases not matched to a gene: 5.

This rearrangement joins TRBV6-2 or TRBV6-3 to TRBJ1-1; D gene ambiguous. V dropped 7 bases and J dropped 5 bases, with 8 bases sitting between them. The length of the CDR3 is 11 residues. CDR1 and CDR2 from the germline V gene are MNHEY and SVGEGT. In nucleotides, the CDR3 is TGTGCCAGCAACGGGAGGACTGAAGCTTTCTTT. This translates into CASNGRTEAFF.